This entry is about one T cell receptor beta chain. Per the study methods: The assay estimated nucleated cells by amplifying reference gene primers. Assay used: immunoSEQ multiplex PCR; TCRdb lists only in-frame clones, some missing. The V and J calls and the clone size are those of that table, but D and trimming were determined from the DNA. The table has approximately 94,000 clones, more than 75% seen once. This record comes from a study of blood T cell repertoires in COVID-19. Background on the study: Sources were T cells, B-cell-depleted T cells, or PBMCs; the material itself was cDNA or gDNA.

Germline V gene sequence: CDR1 MNHEY, CDR2 SVGEGT. Trimming took 0 bases from V and 4 from J, leaving 16 bases between them. The CDR3 consists of 17 residues. The TCR was taken from a woman aged 80 or older with active COVID-19. The chain has TRBV6-2 or TRBV6-3 and TRBJ1-5; perhaps TRBD1 as D (5 bases). The sequencing sample was made of peripheral blood. The CDR3 here is CASSYSGLGVRNQPQHF. The CDR3 coding sequence is TGTGCCAGCAGTTACTCGGGACTCGGGGTACGGAATCAGCCCCAGCATTTT.